This entry describes one T cell receptor (beta chain). Its specificity is unknown. Each CDR3 protein is one row after TCRdb ran MiXCR on the 5' RACE reads. The sample carries hundreds of thousands of distinct CDR3 sequences, around 6% recorded once. This sample is part of a study of identical twins. Points from the study as a whole: Beta clonotypes that were abundant in cord blood contained fewer insertions, a pattern absent from memory repertoires. Invariant T cells like MAIT and iNKT could partly confound the zero-insertion analyses.

With no exceptions, donors were healthy Caucasians. Sequenced input: naive T cells sorted from blood. The sequence derives from a young man in good health.

This CDR3 is CASSSTGGQQETQYF. CDR3 DNA sequence: TGTGCCAGCAGCTCTACAGGGGGCCAACAAGAGACCCAGTACTTC. The rearrangement links TRBV27 to TRBJ2-5; 9 bases are a match to TRBD1. Germline V lookup: CDR1 MNHEY, CDR2 SMNVEV (reference sequence). The V gene end was trimmed by 6 bases and the J gene end by 2 bases; junction bases not matched to a gene: 7. This CDR3 is 15 amino acids long.